This T cell receptor beta chain is drawn from a study of T cell responses to AZD1222 COVID-19 vaccine. Method: immunoSEQ multiplex PCR; TCRdb's copy keeps in-frame clones and lacks some. The sample has approximately 70,000 clones; roughly 82% are singletons. Unmatched junction bases numbered 6, after V lost 1 base and J lost 10 bases. Germline V gene data show CDR1 as SGHVS and CDR2 as FNYEAQ. CDR3 length: 14 amino acids. The sequence was obtained from an adult in good health. The sample here was peripheral blood, taken on day 0 of AZD1222 vaccination. The rearrangement uses TRBV7-6 and TRBJ2-1; the match to TRBD1 covers 8 bases. CDR3 DNA sequence: TGTGCCAGCAGCTTAGGGCAGGGGGCGCGCGAGCAGTTCTTC. Amino acids: CASSLGQGAREQFF.